The source of this T cell receptor beta chain is a study of T cell changes during pregnancy in multiple sclerosis (dated by TCRdb to between 2018 and 2021). With respect to the entire study: The study examined how the T cell repertoire changed over the course of pregnancy in women with multiple sclerosis.

Spanning cysteine to phenylalanine, the CDR3 consists of 16 amino acids. Left in the record is the CDR3 DNA by itself, 48 bases read in frame from the first base. In the germline V gene, CDR1 corresponds to SQVTM and CDR2 to ANQGSEA. Cut back by 4 bases and 0 bases, the V and J ends lie 13 bases apart. With respect to this clone: Its cognate antigen has yet to be identified. No clone much larger than this one lies a single base away; base qualities are absent.

Library creation used the immunoSEQ multiplex PCR assay. TCRdb took over this immuneACCESS table, retaining in-frame rearrangements with V and J assigned. Such tables are incomplete; in checked studies, under half of the missing clones stem from an unresolved V gene, and the remainder is unexplained. This sample has around 100,000 clones in its table, and around 91% of those were observed once. About 0.9% of the sample goes to the ten largest clones. The chain was built from TRBV29-1 and TRBJ2-6; TRBD2 could be the D gene, as 6 bases match. The sequence was obtained from a female donor with multiple sclerosis, enrolled in a pregnancy study. The sequencing used peripheral blood, collected after pregnancy. CDR3 reads: CSVVGGEHSGANVLTF. The DNA sequence is as follows: TGCAGCGTTGTGGGGGGTGAACACTCTGGGGCCAACGTCCTGACTTTC.